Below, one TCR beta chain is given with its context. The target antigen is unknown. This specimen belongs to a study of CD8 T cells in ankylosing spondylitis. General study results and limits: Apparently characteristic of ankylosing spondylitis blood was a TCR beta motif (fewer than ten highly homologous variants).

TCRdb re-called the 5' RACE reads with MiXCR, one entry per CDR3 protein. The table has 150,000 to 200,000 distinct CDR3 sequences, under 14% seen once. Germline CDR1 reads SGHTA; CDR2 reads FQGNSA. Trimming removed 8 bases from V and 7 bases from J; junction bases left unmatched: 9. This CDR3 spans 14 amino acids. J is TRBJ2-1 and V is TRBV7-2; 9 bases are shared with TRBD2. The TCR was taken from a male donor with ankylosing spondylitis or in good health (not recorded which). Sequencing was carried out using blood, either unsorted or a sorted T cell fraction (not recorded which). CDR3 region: CASLLAGLWNEQFF. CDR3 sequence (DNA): TGTGCCAGCCTCCTAGCGGGGTTGTGGAATGAGCAGTTCTTC.